A selection of T cell receptor beta chains follows, all from one sample in a study of T-cell memory formation after mild COVID-19. TCRdb used MiXCR to reprocess the 5' RACE reads, holding one entry per CDR3 protein. The sample has roughly 300,000 distinct CDR3 sequences, around 13% seen once; the top ten hold roughly 20%. What was sequenced was PBMCs or a T cell subset sorted from them (not recorded which). The receptor set was obtained from a man between 18 and 35 years old who had mild COVID-19 (a few samples of this study predate the infection). Cell type and time point are not known. CDR3s include the opening cysteine and the closing phenylalanine or tryptophan. A D gene is named only where the DNA matches it firmly. Clone size, where shown, is once, few, many, or a class for clones that have expanded.

size: few; D: TRBD2; V: TRBV2; J: TRBJ2-3; DNA: TGTGCCAGCAGACTAGGACTAGCGGGTAGCACAGATACGCAGTATTTT; CDR3: CASRLGLAGSTDTQYF
size: many; D: TRBD2; V: TRBV24-1; J: TRBJ2-1; DNA: TGTGCCACCAGTGATCCCGGACTAGCGGGTGATGAGCAGTTCTTC; CDR3: CATSDPGLAGDEQFF
size: -; D: -; V: TRBV4-1; J: TRBJ1-6; DNA: TGCGCCAGCAGCCGTACACTAGGGGGTAATTCACCCCTCCACTTT; CDR3: CASSRTLGGNSPLHF
size: few; D: -; V: TRBV5-4; J: TRBJ2-1; DNA: TGTGCCAGCAGCAAGGGCGGGGGCGACACTCATGAGCAGTTCTTC; CDR3: CASSKGGGDTHEQFF
size: many; D: -; V: TRBV7-2; J: TRBJ2-5; DNA: TGTGCCAGCAGCTTAGGCCTAGTCCAAGAGACCCAGTACTTC; CDR3: CASSLGLVQETQYF
size: -; D: -; V: TRBV7-2; J: TRBJ2-5; DNA: TGTGCCAGCAGCTTAGAGCGCATGGGGGAGACCCAGTACTTC; CDR3: CASSLERMGETQYF
size: -; D: -; V: TRBV19; J: TRBJ1-1; DNA: TGTGCCAGTAGTATTTGGGTTGAAGCTTTCTTT; CDR3: CASSIWVEAFF
size: many; D: TRBD1; V: TRBV20-1; J: TRBJ1-4; DNA: TGCAGTGCTAGAGGTGCCCCGGGACAGGTACAGGAAAAACTGTTTTTT; CDR3: CSARGAPGQVQEKLFF
size: -; D: -; V: TRBV27; J: TRBJ2-2; DNA: TGTGCCAGCAGCCGAACCGGGACCTGGACCGGGGAGCTGTTTTTT; CDR3: CASSRTGTWTGELFF
size: -; D: -; V: TRBV7-9; J: TRBJ2-1; DNA: TGTGCCAGCAGCTTAGGGGTTTCCGCCTCGAATGCCAATGAGCAGTTCTTC; CDR3: CASSLGVSASNANEQFF
size: few; D: -; V: TRBV4-1; J: TRBJ2-5; DNA: TGCGCCAGCAGCCCGGGCCCAGGGACCCAGTACTTC; CDR3: CASSPGPGTQYF
size: few; D: -; V: TRBV10-3; J: TRBJ1-1; DNA: TGTGCCATCAGTGTTAGGAACCTCGGGATGAACACTGAAGCTTTCTTT; CDR3: CAISVRNLGMNTEAFF
size: -; D: -; V: TRBV7-9; J: TRBJ2-2; DNA: TGTGCCAGCAGCTTAACCCGAATCTCGTCGGAGCTGTTTTTT; CDR3: CASSLTRISSELFF
size: -; D: TRBD2; V: TRBV7-3; J: TRBJ2-3; DNA: TGTGCCAGCAGCCTTACTAGCGGAAGCACAGATACGCAGTATTTT; CDR3: CASSLTSGSTDTQYF
size: few; D: -; V: TRBV29-1; J: TRBJ1-6; DNA: TGCAGCGTTGCTGAAGGGACTAATTCACCCCTCCACTTT; CDR3: CSVAEGTNSPLHF
size: -; D: -; V: TRBV5-1; J: TRBJ2-5; DNA: TGCGCCAGCAGCTTGGCCGACAGGCTTGAGACCCAGTACTTC; CDR3: CASSLADRLETQYF
size: -; D: -; V: TRBV18; J: TRBJ2-3; DNA: TGTGCCAGCTCACCACCCCCTCTTGGGTCAGATACGCAGTATTTT; CDR3: CASSPPPLGSDTQYF
size: -; D: -; V: TRBV6-6; J: TRBJ1-1; DNA: TGTGCCAGCAGTCGTCCCCGGGAAGCTTTCTTT; CDR3: CASSRPREAFF
size: -; D: -; V: TRBV6-6; J: TRBJ2-1; DNA: TGTGCCAGCAGTCCATCGGGGCAGGGGAGCAATGAGCAGTTCTTC; CDR3: CASSPSGQGSNEQFF
size: -; D: TRBD1; V: TRBV6-1; J: TRBJ2-2; DNA: TGTGCCAGCAGTGAGACAGGGGGCACCGGGGAGCTGTTTTTT; CDR3: CASSETGGTGELFF
size: few; D: TRBD2; V: TRBV20-1; J: TRBJ2-3; DNA: TGCAGTGCTCGGGCCCCCGGGGGGTCAGATACGCAGTATTTT; CDR3: CSARAPGGSDTQYF
size: -; D: TRBD1; V: TRBV4-1; J: TRBJ2-3; DNA: TGCGCCAGCAGCCAGATGGACAGGGGGCGCTCAGATACGCAGTATTTT; CDR3: CASSQMDRGRSDTQYF
size: few; D: TRBD2; V: TRBV9; J: TRBJ2-7; DNA: TGTGCCAGCAGCGTTGGTGGGACTAGCTCCTACGAGCAGTACTTC; CDR3: CASSVGGTSSYEQYF
size: -; D: -; V: TRBV3-1; J: TRBJ1-2; DNA: TGTGCCAGCAGCCAAGATTGGGACAACTATGGCTACACCTTC; CDR3: CASSQDWDNYGYTF
size: -; D: -; V: TRBV12-3/TRBV12-4; J: TRBJ2-1; DNA: TGTGCCAGCAGTTGGGACTTGCTCCGAGAGCAGTTCTTC; CDR3: CASSWDLLREQFF
size: -; D: TRBD1; V: TRBV6-5; J: TRBJ1-3; DNA: TGTGCCAGCAGTTACGGGCAGGGGGTTACCACCATATATTTT; CDR3: CASSYGQGVTTIYF
size: -; D: -; V: TRBV20-1; J: TRBJ2-7; DNA: TGCAGTGCCCCAAAAAGCAGCGGCTACGAGCAGTACTTC; CDR3: CSAPKSSGYEQYF
size: -; D: -; V: TRBV19; J: TRBJ1-1; DNA: TGTGCCAGTAGTATAGTGGGACGCTGGAACACTGAAGCTTTCTTT; CDR3: CASSIVGRWNTEAFF
size: -; D: -; V: TRBV7-2; J: TRBJ2-2; DNA: TGTGCCAGCACCTTCCGGACGGCGAACACCGGGGAGCTGTTTTTT; CDR3: CASTFRTANTGELFF
size: few; D: -; V: TRBV6-6; J: TRBJ1-1; DNA: TGTGCCAGCAGCAAAGAACAGGGACCTGAAGCTTTCTTT; CDR3: CASSKEQGPEAFF
size: -; D: TRBD2; V: TRBV6-1; J: TRBJ2-1; DNA: TGTGCCAGCAGTGTTGTGGGGGGGGACAATGAGCAGTTCTTC; CDR3: CASSVVGGDNEQFF
size: -; D: -; V: TRBV24-1; J: TRBJ1-4; DNA: TGTGCCACCTACCCCGGACAATGGGAAAAACTGTTTTTT; CDR3: CATYPGQWEKLFF
size: many; D: TRBD1; V: TRBV5-1; J: TRBJ1-1; DNA: TGCGCCAGCAGCTATACAGGGGGCACTGAAGCTTTCTTT; CDR3: CASSYTGGTEAFF